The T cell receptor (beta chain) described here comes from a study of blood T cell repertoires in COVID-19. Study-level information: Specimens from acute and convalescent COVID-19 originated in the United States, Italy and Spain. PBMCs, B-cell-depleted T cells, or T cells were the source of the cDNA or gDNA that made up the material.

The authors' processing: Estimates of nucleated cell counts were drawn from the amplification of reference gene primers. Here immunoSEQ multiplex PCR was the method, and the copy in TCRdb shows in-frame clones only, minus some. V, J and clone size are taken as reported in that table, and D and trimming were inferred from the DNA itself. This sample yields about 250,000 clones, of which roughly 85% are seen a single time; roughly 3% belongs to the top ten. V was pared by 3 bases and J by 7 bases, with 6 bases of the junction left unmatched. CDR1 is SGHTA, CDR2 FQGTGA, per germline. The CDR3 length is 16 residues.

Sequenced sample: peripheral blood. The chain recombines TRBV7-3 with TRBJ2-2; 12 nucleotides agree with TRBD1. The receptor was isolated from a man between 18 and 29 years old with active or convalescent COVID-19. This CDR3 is CASSFPGQGAVGELFF. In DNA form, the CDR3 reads TGTGCCAGCAGCTTTCCGGGACAGGGGGCGGTCGGGGAGCTGTTTTTT.